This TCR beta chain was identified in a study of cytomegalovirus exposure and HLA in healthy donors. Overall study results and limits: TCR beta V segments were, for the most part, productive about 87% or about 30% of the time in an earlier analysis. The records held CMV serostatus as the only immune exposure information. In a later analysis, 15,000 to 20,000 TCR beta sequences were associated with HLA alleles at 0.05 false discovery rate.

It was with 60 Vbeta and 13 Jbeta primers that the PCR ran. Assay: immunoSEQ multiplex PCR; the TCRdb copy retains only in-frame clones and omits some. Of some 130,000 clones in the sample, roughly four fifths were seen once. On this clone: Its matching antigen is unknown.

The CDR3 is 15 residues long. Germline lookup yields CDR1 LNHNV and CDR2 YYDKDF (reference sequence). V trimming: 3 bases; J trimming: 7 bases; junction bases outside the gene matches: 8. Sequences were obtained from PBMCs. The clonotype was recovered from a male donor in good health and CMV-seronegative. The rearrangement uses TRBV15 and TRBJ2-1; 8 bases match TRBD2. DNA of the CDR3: TGTGCCACCAGCAGCTTGGCGGGGGGAGGGAATGAGCAGTTCTTC. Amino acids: CATSSLAGGGNEQFF. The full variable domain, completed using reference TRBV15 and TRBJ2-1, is DAMVIQNPRYQVTQFGKPVTLSCSQTLNHNVMYWYQQKSSQAPKLLFHYYDKDFNNEADTPDNFQSRRPNTSFCFLDIRSPGLGDTAMYLCATSSLAGGGNEQFFGPGTRLTVL.